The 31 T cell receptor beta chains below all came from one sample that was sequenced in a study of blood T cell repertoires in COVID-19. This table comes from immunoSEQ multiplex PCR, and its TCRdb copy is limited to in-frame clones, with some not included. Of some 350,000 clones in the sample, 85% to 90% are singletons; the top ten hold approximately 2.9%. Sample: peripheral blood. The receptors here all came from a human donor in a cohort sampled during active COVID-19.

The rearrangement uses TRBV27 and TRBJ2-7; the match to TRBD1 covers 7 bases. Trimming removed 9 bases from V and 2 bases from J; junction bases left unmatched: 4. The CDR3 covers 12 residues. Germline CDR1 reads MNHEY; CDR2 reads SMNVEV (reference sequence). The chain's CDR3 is CASYRGPYEQYF. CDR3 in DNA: TGTGCCAGTTACAGGGGACCCTACGAGCAGTACTTC.

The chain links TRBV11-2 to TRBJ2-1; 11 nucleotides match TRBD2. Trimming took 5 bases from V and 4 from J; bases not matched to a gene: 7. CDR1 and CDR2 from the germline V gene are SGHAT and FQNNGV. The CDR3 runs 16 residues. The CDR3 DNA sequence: TGTGCCAGCAGCCCCCCGGGACTAGCGGATTACAATGAGCAGTTCTTC. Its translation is CASSPPGLADYNEQFF.

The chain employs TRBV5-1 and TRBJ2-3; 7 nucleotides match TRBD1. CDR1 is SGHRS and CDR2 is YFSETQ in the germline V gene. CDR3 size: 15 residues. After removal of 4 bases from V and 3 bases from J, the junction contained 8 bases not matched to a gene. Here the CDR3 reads CASSPAGTATDTQYF. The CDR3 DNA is TGCGCCAGCAGCCCCGCCGGGACAGCGACAGATACGCAGTATTTT.

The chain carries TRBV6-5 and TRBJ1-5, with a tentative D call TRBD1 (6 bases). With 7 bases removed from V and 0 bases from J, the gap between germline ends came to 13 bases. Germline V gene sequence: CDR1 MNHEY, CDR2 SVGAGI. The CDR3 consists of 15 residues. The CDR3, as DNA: TGTGCCAGCATCCGCCCAGGGGATAGCAATCAGCCCCAGCATTTT. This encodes CASIRPGDSNQPQHF.

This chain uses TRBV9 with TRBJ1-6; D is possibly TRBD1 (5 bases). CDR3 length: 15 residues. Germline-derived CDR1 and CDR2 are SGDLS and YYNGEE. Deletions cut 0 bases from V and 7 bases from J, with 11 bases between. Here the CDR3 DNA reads TGTGCCAGCAGCGTAGCGGGACGGGGGAATTCACCCCTCCACTTT. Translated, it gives CASSVAGRGNSPLHF. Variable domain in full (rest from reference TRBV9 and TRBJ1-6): DSGVTQTPKHLITATGQRVTLRCSPRSGDLSVYWYQQSLDQGLQFLIQYYNGEERAKGNILERFSAQQFPDLHSELNLSSLELGDSALYFCASSVAGRGNSPLHFGNGTRLTVT.

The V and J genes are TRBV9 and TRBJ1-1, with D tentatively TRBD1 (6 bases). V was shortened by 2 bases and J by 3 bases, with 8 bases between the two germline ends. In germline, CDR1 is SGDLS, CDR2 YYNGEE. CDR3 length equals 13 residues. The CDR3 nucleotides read TGTGCCAGCAGCGTCGACAGGTACACTGAAGCTTTCTTT. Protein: CASSVDRYTEAFF.

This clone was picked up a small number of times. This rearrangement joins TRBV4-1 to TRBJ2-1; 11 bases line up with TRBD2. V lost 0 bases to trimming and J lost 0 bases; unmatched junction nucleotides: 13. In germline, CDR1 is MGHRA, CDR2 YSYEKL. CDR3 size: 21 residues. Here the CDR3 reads CASSQDKRASGGKSSYNEQFF. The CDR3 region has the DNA TGCGCCAGCAGCCAAGACAAAAGGGCTAGCGGGGGGAAAAGCTCCTACAATGAGCAGTTCTTC.

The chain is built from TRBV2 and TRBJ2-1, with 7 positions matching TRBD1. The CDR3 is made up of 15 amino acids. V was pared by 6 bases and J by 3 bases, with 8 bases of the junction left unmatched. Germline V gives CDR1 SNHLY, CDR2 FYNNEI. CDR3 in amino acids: CASRRTGESYNEQFF. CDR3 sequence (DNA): TGTGCCAGCAGACGAACAGGGGAGAGCTACAATGAGCAGTTCTTC.

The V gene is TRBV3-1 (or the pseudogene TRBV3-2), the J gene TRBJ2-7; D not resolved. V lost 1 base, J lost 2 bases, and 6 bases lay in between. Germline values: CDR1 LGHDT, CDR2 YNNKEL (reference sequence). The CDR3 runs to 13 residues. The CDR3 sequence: CASSQAVAYEQYF. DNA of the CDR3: TGTGCCAGCAGCCAAGCGGTAGCCTACGAGCAGTACTTC.

The CDR3 reads CASSMTGFSPDTQYF. In nucleotides, the CDR3 is TGTGCCAGTAGTATGACAGGGTTTTCGCCAGATACGCAGTATTTT. V and J are TRBV19 and TRBJ2-3; 7 bases match TRBD1. The CDR3 is 15 amino acids. CDR1 and CDR2 from the germline V gene are LNHDA and SQIVND (reference sequence). V was pared by 3 bases and J by 4 bases, with 7 bases of the junction left unmatched. The complete variable domain, with remaining parts taken from reference TRBV19 and TRBJ2-3, reads DGGITQSPKYLFRKEGQNVTLSCEQNLNHDAMYWYRQDPGQGLRLIYYSQIVNDFQKGDIAEGYSVSREKKESFPLTVTSAQKNPTAFYLCASSMTGFSPDTQYFGPGTRLTVL.

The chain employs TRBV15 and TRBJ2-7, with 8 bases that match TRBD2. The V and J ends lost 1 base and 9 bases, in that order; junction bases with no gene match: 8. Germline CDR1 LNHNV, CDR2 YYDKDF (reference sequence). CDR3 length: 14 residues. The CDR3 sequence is CATSRGDGRVGQYF. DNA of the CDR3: TGTGCCACCAGCAGAGGGGACGGGAGGGTTGGGCAGTACTTC.

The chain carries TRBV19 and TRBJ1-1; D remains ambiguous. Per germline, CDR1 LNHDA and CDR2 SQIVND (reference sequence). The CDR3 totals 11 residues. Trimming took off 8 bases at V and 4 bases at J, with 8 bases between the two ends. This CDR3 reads CASQKSTEAFF. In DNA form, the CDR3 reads TGTGCCAGTCAGAAAAGCACTGAAGCTTTCTTT.

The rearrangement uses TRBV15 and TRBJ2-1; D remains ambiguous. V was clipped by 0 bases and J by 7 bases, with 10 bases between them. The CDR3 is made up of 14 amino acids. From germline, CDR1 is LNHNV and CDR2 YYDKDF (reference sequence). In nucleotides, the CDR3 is TGTGCCACCAGCAGAGAACAGTGGATGAATGAGCAGTTCTTC. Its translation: CATSREQWMNEQFF.

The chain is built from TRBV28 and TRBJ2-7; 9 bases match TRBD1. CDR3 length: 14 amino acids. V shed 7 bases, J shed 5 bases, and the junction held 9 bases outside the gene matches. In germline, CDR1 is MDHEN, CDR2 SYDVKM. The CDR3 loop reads CASTVQGARNEQYF. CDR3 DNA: TGTGCCAGCACCGTACAGGGGGCGAGGAACGAGCAGTACTTC. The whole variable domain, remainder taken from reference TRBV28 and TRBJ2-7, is DVKVTQSSRYLVKRTGEKVFLECVQDMDHENMFWYRQDPGLGLRLIYFSYDVKMKEKGDIPEGYSVSREKKERFSLILESASTNQTSMYLCASTVQGARNEQYFGPGTRLTVT.

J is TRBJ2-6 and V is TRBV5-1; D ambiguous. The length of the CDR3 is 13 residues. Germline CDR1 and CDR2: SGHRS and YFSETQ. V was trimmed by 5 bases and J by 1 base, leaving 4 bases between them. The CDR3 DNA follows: TGCGCCAGCAGTATTTCTGGGGCCAACGTCCTGACTTTC. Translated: CASSISGANVLTF.

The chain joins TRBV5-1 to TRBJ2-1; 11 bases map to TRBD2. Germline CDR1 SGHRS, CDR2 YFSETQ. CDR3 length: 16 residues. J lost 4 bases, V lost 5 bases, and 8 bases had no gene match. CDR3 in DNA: TGCGCCAGCAGGCTCACTAGCGGGAGTCTTTACAATGAGCAGTTCTTC. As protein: CASRLTSGSLYNEQFF.

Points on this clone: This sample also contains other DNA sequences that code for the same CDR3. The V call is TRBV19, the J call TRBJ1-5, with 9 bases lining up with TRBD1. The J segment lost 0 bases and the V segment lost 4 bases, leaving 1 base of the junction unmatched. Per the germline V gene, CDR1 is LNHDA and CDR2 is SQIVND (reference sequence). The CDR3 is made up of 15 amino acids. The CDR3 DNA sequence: TGTGCCAGTAGTAAGGGACAGGGTAGCAATCAGCCCCAGCATTTT. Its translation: CASSKGQGSNQPQHF.

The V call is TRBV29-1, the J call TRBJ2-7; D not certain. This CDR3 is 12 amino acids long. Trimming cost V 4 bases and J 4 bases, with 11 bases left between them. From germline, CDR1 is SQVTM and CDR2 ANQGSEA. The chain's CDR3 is CSVVGQVYEQYF. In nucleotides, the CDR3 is TGCAGCGTTGTGGGTCAGGTTTACGAGCAGTACTTC.

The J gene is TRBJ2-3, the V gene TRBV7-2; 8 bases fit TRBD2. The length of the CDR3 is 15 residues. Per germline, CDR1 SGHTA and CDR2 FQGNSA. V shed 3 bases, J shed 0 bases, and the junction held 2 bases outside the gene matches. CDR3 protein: CASSFPSGSTDTQYF. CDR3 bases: TGTGCCAGCAGCTTTCCTAGCGGGAGCACAGATACGCAGTATTTT.

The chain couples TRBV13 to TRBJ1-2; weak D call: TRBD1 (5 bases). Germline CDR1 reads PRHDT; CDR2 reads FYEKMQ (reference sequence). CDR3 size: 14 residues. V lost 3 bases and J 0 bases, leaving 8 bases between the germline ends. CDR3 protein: CASSFQQANYGYTF. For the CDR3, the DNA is TGTGCCAGCAGCTTCCAACAGGCTAACTATGGCTACACCTTC.

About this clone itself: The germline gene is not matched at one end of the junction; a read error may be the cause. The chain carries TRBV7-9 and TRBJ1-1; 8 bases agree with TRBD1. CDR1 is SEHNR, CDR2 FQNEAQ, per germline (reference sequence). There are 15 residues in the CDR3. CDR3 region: CAISQGAHMNTEAFF. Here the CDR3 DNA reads TGTGCCATCAGCCAGGGGGCACACATGAACACTGAAGCTTTCTTT.

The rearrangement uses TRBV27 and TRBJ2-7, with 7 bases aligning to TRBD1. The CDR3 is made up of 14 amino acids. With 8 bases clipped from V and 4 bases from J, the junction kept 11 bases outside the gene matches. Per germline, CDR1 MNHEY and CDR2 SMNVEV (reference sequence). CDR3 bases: TGTGCCAGCTCATCCCCGGGACAGAGATACGAGCAGTACTTC. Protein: CASSSPGQRYEQYF.

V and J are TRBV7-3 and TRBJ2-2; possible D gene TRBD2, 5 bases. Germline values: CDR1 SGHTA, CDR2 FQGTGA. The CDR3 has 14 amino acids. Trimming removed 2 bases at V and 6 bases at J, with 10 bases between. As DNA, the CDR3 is TGTGCCAGCAGCTTATCTGAGGGCCCCGGGGAGCTGTTTTTT. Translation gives CASSLSEGPGELFF.

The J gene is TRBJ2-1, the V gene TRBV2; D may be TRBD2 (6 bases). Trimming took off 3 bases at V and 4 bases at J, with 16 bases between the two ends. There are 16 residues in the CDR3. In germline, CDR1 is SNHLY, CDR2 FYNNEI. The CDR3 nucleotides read TGTGCCAGCAGTGATTCGGGTAGCGGCGTGTACAATGAGCAGTTCTTC. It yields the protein CASSDSGSGVYNEQFF.

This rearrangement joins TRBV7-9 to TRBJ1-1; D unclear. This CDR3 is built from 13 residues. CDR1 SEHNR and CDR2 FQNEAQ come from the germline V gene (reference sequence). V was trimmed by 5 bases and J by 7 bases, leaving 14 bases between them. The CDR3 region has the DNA TGTGCCAGCAGCCCTATTGAGGTGCTTGAAGCTTTCTTT. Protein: CASSPIEVLEAFF.

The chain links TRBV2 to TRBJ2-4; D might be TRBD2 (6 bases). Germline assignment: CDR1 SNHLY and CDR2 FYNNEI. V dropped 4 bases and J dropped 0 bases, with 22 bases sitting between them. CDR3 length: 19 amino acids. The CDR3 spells CASSGGGDSSFLAKNIQYF. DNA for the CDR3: TGTGCCAGCAGTGGAGGAGGGGACTCTTCTTTTCTAGCCAAAAACATTCAGTACTTC.

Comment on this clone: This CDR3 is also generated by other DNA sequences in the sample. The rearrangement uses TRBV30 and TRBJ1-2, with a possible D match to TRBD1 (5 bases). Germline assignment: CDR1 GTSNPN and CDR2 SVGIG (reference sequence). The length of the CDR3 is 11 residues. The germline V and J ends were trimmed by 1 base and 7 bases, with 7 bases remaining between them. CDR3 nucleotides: TGTGCCTGGAGTGGAACAGGTGGCTACACCTTC. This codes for CAWSGTGGYTF.

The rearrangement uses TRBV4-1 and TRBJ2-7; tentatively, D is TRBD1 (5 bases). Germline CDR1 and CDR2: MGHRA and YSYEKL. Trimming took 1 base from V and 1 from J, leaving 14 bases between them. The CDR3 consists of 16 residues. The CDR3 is CASSQGPGAFSYEQYF. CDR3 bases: TGCGCCAGCAGCCAAGGACCTGGGGCTTTTTCCTACGAGCAGTACTTC.

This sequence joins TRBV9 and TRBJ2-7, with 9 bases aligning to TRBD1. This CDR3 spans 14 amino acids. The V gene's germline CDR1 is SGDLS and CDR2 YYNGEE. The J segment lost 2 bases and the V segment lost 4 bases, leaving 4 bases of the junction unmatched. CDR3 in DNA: TGTGCCAGCAGCCCGTGGACAGGGGCCTACGAGCAGTACTTC. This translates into CASSPWTGAYEQYF. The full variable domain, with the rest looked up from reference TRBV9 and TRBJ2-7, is DSGVTQTPKHLITATGQRVTLRCSPRSGDLSVYWYQQSLDQGLQFLIQYYNGEERAKGNILERFSAQQFPDLHSELNLSSLELGDSALYFCASSPWTGAYEQYFGPGTRLTVT.

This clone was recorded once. CDR3 loop: CASSFSAGGPPDTQYF. As DNA, the CDR3 is TGTGCCAGCAGCTTCTCTGCGGGAGGCCCACCAGATACGCAGTATTTT. The rearrangement links TRBV5-5 to TRBJ2-3, with TRBD2 matching 8 bases. The CDR3 runs to 16 residues. Germline CDR1 and CDR2: SGHKS and YYEKEE (reference sequence). V shed 2 bases and J 4 bases; nucleotides not matched to a gene: 9.

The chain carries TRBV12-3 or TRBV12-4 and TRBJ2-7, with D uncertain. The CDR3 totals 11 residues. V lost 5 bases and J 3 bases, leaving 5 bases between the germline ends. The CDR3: CASSMSYEQYF. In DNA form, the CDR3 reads TGTGCCAGCAGTATGAGCTACGAGCAGTACTTC.